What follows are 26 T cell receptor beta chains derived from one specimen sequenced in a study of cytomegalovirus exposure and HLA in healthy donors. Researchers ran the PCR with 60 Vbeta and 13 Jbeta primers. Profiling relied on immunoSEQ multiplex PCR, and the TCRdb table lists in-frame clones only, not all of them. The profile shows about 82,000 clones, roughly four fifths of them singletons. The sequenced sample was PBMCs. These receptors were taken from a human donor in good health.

DNA for the CDR3: TGTGCCAGCAGTTACTGGGCCAATCAGCCCCAGCATTTT. It specifies CASSYWANQPQHF. This chain joins TRBV6-6 and TRBJ1-5; D uncertain. Trimming left V 1 base short and J 3 bases short, with 4 bases between. Germline values: CDR1 MNHNY, CDR2 SVGAGI (reference sequence). The CDR3 runs 13 residues.

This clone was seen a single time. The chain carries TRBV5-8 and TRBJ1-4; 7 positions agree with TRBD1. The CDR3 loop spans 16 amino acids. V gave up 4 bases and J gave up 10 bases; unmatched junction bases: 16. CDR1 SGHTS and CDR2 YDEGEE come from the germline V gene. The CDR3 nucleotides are TGTGCCAGCAGCCAAACTCACGACAGGGTTTTAGGAAAACTGTTTTTT. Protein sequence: CASSQTHDRVLGKLFF. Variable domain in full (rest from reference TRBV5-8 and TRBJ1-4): EAGVTQSPTHLIKTRGQQATLRCSPISGHTSVYWYQQALGLGLQFLLWYDEGEERNRGNFPPRFSGRQFPNYSSELNVNALELEDSALYLCASSQTHDRVLGKLFFGSGTQLSVL.

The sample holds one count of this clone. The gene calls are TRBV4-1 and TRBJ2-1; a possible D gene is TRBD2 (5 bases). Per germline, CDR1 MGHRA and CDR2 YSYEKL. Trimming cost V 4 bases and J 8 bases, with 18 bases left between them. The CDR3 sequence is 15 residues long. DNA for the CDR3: TGCGCCAGCAGCCCGGAGGCTGCGATAGGCGATGAGCAGTTCTTC. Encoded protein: CASSPEAAIGDEQFF.

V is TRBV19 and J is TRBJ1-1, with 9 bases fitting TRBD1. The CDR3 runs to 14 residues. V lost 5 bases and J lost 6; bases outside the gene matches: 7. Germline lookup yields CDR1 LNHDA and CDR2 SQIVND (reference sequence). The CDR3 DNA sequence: TGTGCCAGTAGTTCTCAGGGACAGGGCGCTGAAGCTTTCTTT. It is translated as CASSSQGQGAEAFF.

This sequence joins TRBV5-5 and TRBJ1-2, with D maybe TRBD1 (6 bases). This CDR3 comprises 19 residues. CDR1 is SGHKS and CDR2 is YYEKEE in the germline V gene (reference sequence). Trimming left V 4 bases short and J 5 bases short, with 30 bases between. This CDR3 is CASSRTYRENPGSAYGYTF. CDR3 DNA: TGTGCCAGCAGCCGGACCTACAGGGAAAATCCGGGTTCAGCATATGGCTACACCTTC.

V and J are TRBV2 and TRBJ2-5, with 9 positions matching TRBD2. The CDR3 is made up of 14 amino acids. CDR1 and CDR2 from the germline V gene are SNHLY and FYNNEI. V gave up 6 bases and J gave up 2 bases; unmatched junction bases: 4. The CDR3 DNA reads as TGTGCCAGCAGGGCGGGGGGGCCACAAGAGACCCAGTACTTC. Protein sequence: CASRAGGPQETQYF. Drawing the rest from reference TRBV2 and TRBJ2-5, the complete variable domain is EPEVTQTPSHQVTQMGQEVILRCVPISNHLYFYWYRQILGQKVEFLVSFYNNEISEKSEIFDDQFSVERPDGSNFTLKIRSTKLEDSAMYFCASRAGGPQETQYFGPGTRLLVL.

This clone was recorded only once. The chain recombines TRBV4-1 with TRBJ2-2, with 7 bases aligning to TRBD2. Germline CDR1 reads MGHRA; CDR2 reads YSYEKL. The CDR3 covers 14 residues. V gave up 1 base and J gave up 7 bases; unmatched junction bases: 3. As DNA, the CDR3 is TGCGCCAGCAGCCAAGTGGGGGGGATCGGGGAGCTGTTTTTT. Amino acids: CASSQVGGIGELFF.

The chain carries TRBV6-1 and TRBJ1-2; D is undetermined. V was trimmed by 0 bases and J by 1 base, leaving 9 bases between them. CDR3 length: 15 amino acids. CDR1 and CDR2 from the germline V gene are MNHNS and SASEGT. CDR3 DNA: TGTGCCAGCAGTGAAGCCCAGTCTTTTAACTATGGCTACACCTTC. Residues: CASSEAQSFNYGYTF.

CDR3: CSVRTGQETQYF. For the CDR3, the DNA is TGCAGCGTCCGGACAGGTCAGGAGACCCAGTACTTC. The chain has TRBV29-1 and TRBJ2-5; the match to TRBD1 covers 7 bases. Trimming removed 6 bases from V and 5 bases from J; junction bases left unmatched: 6. Germline V lookup: CDR1 SQVTM, CDR2 ANQGSEA. This CDR3 has 12 residues.

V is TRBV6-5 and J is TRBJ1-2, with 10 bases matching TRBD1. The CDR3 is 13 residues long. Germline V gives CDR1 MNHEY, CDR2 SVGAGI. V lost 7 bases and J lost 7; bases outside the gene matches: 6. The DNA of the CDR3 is TGTGCCAGCACCTCGGGACAGGGGTCTGGCTACACCTTC. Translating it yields CASTSGQGSGYTF.

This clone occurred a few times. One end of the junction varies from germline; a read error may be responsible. The CDR3 DNA reads TGTTCCAGCAGCTCCCGGACAGGGGTCGGGAACACTGAAGCTTTCTTT. Translated, it gives CSSSSRTGVGNTEAFF. The rearrangement links TRBV7-9 to TRBJ1-1, with TRBD1 matching 9 bases. The germline V gene has CDR1 SEHNR and CDR2 FQNEAQ (reference sequence). This CDR3 has 16 amino acids.

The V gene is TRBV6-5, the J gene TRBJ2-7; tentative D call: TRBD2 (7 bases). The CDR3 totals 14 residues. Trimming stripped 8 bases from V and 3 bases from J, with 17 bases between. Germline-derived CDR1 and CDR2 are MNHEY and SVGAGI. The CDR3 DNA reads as TGTGCCAGCGTCCCGTGGGGGGGCTACTACGAGCAGTACTTC. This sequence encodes CASVPWGGYYEQYF.

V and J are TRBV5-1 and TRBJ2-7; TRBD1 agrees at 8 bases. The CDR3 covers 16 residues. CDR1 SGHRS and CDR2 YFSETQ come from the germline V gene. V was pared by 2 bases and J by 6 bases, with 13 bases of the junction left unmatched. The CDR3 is CASSFSVDRGLSEQYF. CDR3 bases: TGCGCCAGCAGCTTTAGCGTCGACAGGGGATTAAGCGAGCAGTACTTC.

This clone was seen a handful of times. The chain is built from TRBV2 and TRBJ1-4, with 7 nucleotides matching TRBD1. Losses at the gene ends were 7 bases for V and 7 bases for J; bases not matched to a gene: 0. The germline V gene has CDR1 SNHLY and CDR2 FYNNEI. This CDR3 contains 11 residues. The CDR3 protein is CASNRGEKLFF. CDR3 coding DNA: TGTGCCAGCAACAGGGGTGAAAAACTGTTTTTT.

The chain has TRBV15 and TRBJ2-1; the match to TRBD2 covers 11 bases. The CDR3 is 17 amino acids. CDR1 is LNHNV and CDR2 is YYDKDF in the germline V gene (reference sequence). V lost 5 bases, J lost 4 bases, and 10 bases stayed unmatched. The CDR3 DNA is TGTGCCACCAGCGGCTTTAGCGGGGGGGCAATATACAATGAGCAGTTCTTC. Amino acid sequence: CATSGFSGGAIYNEQFF.

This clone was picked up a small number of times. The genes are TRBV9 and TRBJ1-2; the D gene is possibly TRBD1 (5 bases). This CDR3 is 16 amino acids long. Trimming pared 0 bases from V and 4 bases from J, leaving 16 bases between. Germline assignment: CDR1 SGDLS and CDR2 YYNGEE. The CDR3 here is CASSVGEGRPAYGYTF. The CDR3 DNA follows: TGTGCCAGCAGCGTAGGTGAGGGGAGGCCCGCCTATGGCTACACCTTC.

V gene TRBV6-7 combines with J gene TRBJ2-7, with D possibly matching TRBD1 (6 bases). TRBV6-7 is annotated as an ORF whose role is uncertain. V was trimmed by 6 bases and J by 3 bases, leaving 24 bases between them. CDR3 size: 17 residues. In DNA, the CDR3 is TGTGCCAGCAGCCCCCCCTTTCGGACAGACAATCTCTACGAGCAGTACTTC. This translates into CASSPPFRTDNLYEQYF.

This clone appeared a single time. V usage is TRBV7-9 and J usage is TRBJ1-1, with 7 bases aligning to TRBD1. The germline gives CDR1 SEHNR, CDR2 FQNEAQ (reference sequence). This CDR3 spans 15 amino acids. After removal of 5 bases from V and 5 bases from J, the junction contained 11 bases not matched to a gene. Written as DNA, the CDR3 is TGTGCCAGCAGCCTAGACAGGGACCTAGGGACTGAAGCTTTCTTT. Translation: CASSLDRDLGTEAFF.

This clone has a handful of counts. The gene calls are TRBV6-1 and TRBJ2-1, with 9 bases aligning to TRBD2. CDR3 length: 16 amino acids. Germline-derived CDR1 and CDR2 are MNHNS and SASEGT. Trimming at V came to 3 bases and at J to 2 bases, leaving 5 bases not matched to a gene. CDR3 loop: CASSESGGPPYNEQFF. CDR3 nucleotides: TGTGCCAGCAGTGAGAGCGGGGGGCCCCCCTACAATGAGCAGTTCTTC.

The CDR3 loop is CATNPSGGDNEQFF. The CDR3 DNA reads as TGTGCCACCAATCCTAGCGGGGGTGATAATGAGCAGTTCTTC. The chain combines TRBV19 with TRBJ2-1; TRBD2 agrees at 10 bases. The length of the CDR3 is 14 residues. V dropped 10 bases and J dropped 7; count of bases not matched to a gene: 10. Germline V lookup: CDR1 LNHDA, CDR2 SQIVND (reference sequence).

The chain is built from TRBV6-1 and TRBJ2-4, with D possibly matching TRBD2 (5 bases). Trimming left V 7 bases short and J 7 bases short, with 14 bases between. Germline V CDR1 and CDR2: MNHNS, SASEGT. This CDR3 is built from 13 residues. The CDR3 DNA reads TGTGCCAGCATTTCACTAGTCGGGAACATTCAGTACTTC. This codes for CASISLVGNIQYF.

CDR3 sequence: CASSSRQGGDTEAFF. In DNA, the CDR3 is TGCGCCAGCAGCTCCCGACAGGGAGGTGACACTGAAGCTTTCTTT. The chain joins TRBV5-1 to TRBJ1-1; 7 bases map to TRBD1. The CDR3 runs to 15 residues. Germline V gene sequence: CDR1 SGHRS, CDR2 YFSETQ. With 3 bases clipped from V and 3 bases from J, the junction kept 8 bases outside the gene matches.

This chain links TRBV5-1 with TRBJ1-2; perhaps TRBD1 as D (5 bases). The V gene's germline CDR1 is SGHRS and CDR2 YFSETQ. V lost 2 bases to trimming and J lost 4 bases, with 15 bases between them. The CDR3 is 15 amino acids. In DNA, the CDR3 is TGCGCCAGCAGCTTTGGCAGGGATATTGGCTATGGCTACACCTTC. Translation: CASSFGRDIGYGYTF.

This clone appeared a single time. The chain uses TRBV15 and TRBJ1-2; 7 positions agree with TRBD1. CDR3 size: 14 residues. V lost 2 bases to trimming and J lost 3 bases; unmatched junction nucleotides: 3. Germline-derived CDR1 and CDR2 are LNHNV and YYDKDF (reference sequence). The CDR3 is CATSRQGGHYGYTF. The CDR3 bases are TGTGCCACCAGCAGACAGGGGGGCCACTATGGCTACACCTTC.

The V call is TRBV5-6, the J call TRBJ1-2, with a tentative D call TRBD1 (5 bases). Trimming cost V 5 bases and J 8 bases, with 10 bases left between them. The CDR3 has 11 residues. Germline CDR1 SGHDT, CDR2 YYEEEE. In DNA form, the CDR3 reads TGTGCCAGCAGATCAGGGAGGGGCTACACCTTC. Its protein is CASRSGRGYTF.

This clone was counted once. The CDR3 here is CASSPSPGSYEQYF. The CDR3 DNA is TGTGCCAGCAGCCCCTCCCCAGGGTCCTACGAGCAGTACTTC. This chain uses TRBV5-4 with TRBJ2-7; D possibly corresponds to TRBD1 (5 bases). The V end lost 4 bases, the J end lost 1 base, and 12 bases lay between the germline ends. CDR1 SGHNT and CDR2 YYREEE come from the germline V gene (reference sequence). CDR3 length: 14 amino acids.